The 30 T cell receptor beta chains in this list originate from one sample, sequenced in a study of blood T cell repertoires in COVID-19. Some clones are missing from TCRdb's copy, which holds only in-frame ones; the method was immunoSEQ multiplex PCR. Of about 670,000 clones detected, 80% to 90% appear once; the ten largest clones hold under 0.3%. Sequencing was performed on peripheral blood. These receptors came from a woman in her late teens or twenties with acute or convalescent COVID-19.

The V call is TRBV28, the J call TRBJ1-2; 8 nucleotides agree with TRBD1. The germline CDR1 and CDR2 sequences are MDHEN and SYDVKM. The CDR3 has 13 residues. The junction had 7 bases not matched to a gene; V was cut back by 6 bases and J by 7 bases. Here the CDR3 reads CASRLIRGRGYTF. The CDR3 bases are TGTGCCAGCAGGCTCATCAGGGGGCGTGGCTACACCTTC.

The rearrangement uses TRBV2 and TRBJ1-2; D might be TRBD1 (5 bases). Germline V lookup: CDR1 SNHLY, CDR2 FYNNEI. Trimming pared 6 bases from V and 2 bases from J, leaving 13 bases between. CDR3 length: 14 residues. In nucleotides, the CDR3 is TGTGCCAGCAGATCGGACAAAAACAACTATGGCTACACCTTC. Encoded protein: CASRSDKNNYGYTF.

The chain joins TRBV24-1 to TRBJ1-2; D perhaps matches TRBD1 (5 bases). In germline, CDR1 is KGHDR, CDR2 SFDVKD. Trimming stripped 4 bases from V and 2 bases from J, with 10 bases between. This CDR3 region has 14 residues. CDR3 nucleotides: TGTGCCACCAGTGAACCGACAGTGAACTATGGCTACACCTTC. It yields the protein CATSEPTVNYGYTF.

This chain uses TRBV3-1 (or the pseudogene TRBV3-2) with TRBJ1-1, with no clear D. CDR1 and CDR2 (germline): LGHDT, YNNKEL (reference sequence). This CDR3 has 14 residues. Trimming stripped 7 bases from V and 0 bases from J, with 12 bases between. CDR3 sequence (DNA): TGTGCCAGCACCCGGCGAGCGTTGAACACTGAAGCTTTCTTT. This codes for CASTRRALNTEAFF.

The V and J genes are TRBV5-5 and TRBJ1-3; the D gene is possibly TRBD1 (5 bases). The V end lost 2 bases, the J end lost 4 bases, and 10 bases lay between the germline ends. The CDR3 contains 14 residues. In germline, CDR1 is SGHKS, CDR2 YYEKEE (reference sequence). The CDR3 sequence: CASSFLQGGNTIYF. CDR3 coding DNA: TGTGCCAGCAGCTTTTTGCAGGGCGGAAACACCATATATTTT.

The chain links TRBV7-9 to TRBJ2-7, with TRBD1 as a possible D gene (6 bases). This CDR3 comprises 13 residues. The ends were cut back, 2 bases at V and 11 bases at J, with 16 bases in the middle. Germline V lookup: CDR1 SEHNR, CDR2 FQNEAQ (reference sequence). In DNA form, the CDR3 reads TGTGCCAGCAGCTTAATAACAGGGCCGGTAGAGTACTTC. As protein: CASSLITGPVEYF.

The chain couples TRBV28 to TRBJ1-5, with 8 bases aligning to TRBD1. Trimming took 10 bases from V and 4 from J; bases not matched to a gene: 3. In germline, CDR1 is MDHEN, CDR2 SYDVKM. The CDR3 has 12 residues. The CDR3 DNA reads TGTGCCACCCAGGGGGCTAATCAGCCCCAGCATTTT. This encodes CATQGANQPQHF.

This clone was counted only a few times. V gene TRBV3-1 (or the pseudogene TRBV3-2) combines with J gene TRBJ1-2; the D gene is possibly TRBD1 (6 bases). The CDR3 loop spans 15 amino acids. Germline V CDR1 and CDR2: LGHDT, YNNKEL (reference sequence). V was shortened by 2 bases and J by 8 bases, with 18 bases between the two germline ends. CDR3 region: CASSQKGVMVEGYTF. Written as DNA, the CDR3 is TGTGCCAGCAGCCAAAAGGGGGTTATGGTTGAAGGCTACACCTTC.

The J gene is TRBJ1-4, the V gene TRBV9; D is unresolved. The V end lost 1 base, the J end lost 3 bases, and 10 bases lay between the germline ends. CDR1 and CDR2 from the germline V gene are SGDLS and YYNGEE. The CDR3 extends over 15 amino acids. The chain's CDR3 is CASSVTDNSNEKLFF. Here the CDR3 DNA reads TGTGCCAGCAGCGTAACAGACAACTCTAATGAAAAACTGTTTTTT.

In this sample, this clone turned up a few times. This rearrangement joins TRBV5-1 to TRBJ2-3; 8 bases are a match to TRBD2. This CDR3 spans 15 amino acids. Germline V CDR1 and CDR2: SGHRS, YFSETQ. The V segment lost 4 bases and the J segment 4 bases; nucleotides outside the gene matches: 8. The CDR3 is CASSQTGRGADTQYF. The CDR3, as DNA: TGCGCCAGCAGCCAAACCGGGAGGGGGGCAGATACGCAGTATTTT.

The chain uses TRBV7-9 and TRBJ1-1, with 8 bases lining up with TRBD1. This CDR3 spans 12 amino acids. The germline gives CDR1 SEHNR, CDR2 FQNEAQ (reference sequence). Germline trimming cut 5 bases from V and 5 bases from J; bases unmatched to any gene: 1. The CDR3 DNA follows: TGTGCCAGCAGCGGACAGGGTACTGAAGCTTTCTTT. It translates to CASSGQGTEAFF.

This clone was found once. The chain employs TRBV6-6 and TRBJ1-1; D remains ambiguous. The CDR3 runs 14 residues. Germline loops: CDR1 MNHNY, CDR2 SVGAGI (reference sequence). V was pared by 2 bases and J by 3 bases, with 10 bases between. The CDR3 loop is CASSYAGGYTEAFF. CDR3 bases: TGTGCCAGCAGTTACGCGGGAGGTTACACTGAAGCTTTCTTT.

The chain has TRBV7-9 and TRBJ1-2; 7 bases agree with TRBD1. V dropped 1 base and J dropped 3; count of bases not matched to a gene: 5. CDR1 and CDR2 from the germline V gene are SEHNR and FQNEAQ (reference sequence). The CDR3 covers 15 residues. CDR3 DNA: TGTGCCAGCAGCTTAGGACAGGGATTAGACTATGGCTACACCTTC. Amino acid sequence: CASSLGQGLDYGYTF.

This clone appeared a few times. The genes are TRBV14 and TRBJ2-5; D may be TRBD1 (5 bases). Trimming took 1 base from V and 9 from J, leaving 15 bases between them. Germline V gives CDR1 SGHDN, CDR2 FVKESK. This CDR3 has 14 amino acids. CDR3 region: CASSQGGALVAQYF. CDR3 coding DNA: TGTGCCAGCAGCCAAGGTGGGGCCCTAGTGGCCCAGTACTTC.

The chain links TRBV4-1 to TRBJ2-1, with TRBD2 identical over 11 bases. Germline V CDR1 and CDR2: MGHRA, YSYEKL. Trimming took 2 bases from V and 4 from J; bases not matched to a gene: 7. The CDR3 totals 17 residues. For the CDR3, the DNA is TGCGCCAGCAGCCAATCGTTGCTAGCGGGGGGATACAATGAGCAGTTCTTC. It encodes CASSQSLLAGGYNEQFF.

The V call is TRBV28, the J call TRBJ1-1; unclear D gene. The CDR3 loop spans 11 amino acids. V lost 8 bases, J lost 0 bases, and 4 bases lay in between. Germline V gene data show CDR1 as MDHEN and CDR2 as SYDVKM. The CDR3, as DNA: TGTGCCAGCGTCATGAACACTGAAGCTTTCTTT. It is translated as CASVMNTEAFF.

The rearrangement joins TRBV5-1 to TRBJ1-5; perhaps TRBD1 as D (5 bases). Germline lookup yields CDR1 SGHRS and CDR2 YFSETQ. The CDR3 consists of 16 residues. Trimming pared 0 bases from V and 4 bases from J, leaving 14 bases between. Here the CDR3 DNA reads TGCGCCAGCAGCTTGGCGCCAGGGCTATCTAATCAGCCCCAGCATTTT. Translated: CASSLAPGLSNQPQHF.

The chain has TRBV7-9 and TRBJ1-2; unclear D gene. V gave up 5 bases and J gave up 4 bases, with 23 bases separating them. Germline lookup yields CDR1 SEHNR and CDR2 FQNEAQ (reference sequence). The CDR3 spans 17 residues. The CDR3 coding sequence is TGTGCCAGCAGCGCACGAGAGGGAGCCATCAATGGCTATGGCTACACCTTC. Amino acid sequence: CASSAREGAINGYGYTF.

The chain is built from TRBV5-8 and TRBJ2-7, with a tentative D call TRBD2 (6 bases). The CDR3 is 14 residues long. Germline CDR1 reads SGHTS; CDR2 reads YDEGEE. The V end was cut by 4 bases, the J end by 5 bases, with 16 bases between. The CDR3 loop reads CASSAFLANHEQYF. The CDR3 region has the DNA TGTGCCAGCAGCGCGTTCCTAGCGAACCACGAGCAGTACTTC.

The chain carries TRBV3-1 (or the pseudogene TRBV3-2) and TRBJ2-7, with 9 bases identical to TRBD1. Germline V gene lookup returns CDR1 LGHDT and CDR2 YNNKEL (reference sequence). The ends lost 4 bases at V and 6 bases at J; junction bases unmatched: 7. The CDR3 has 14 amino acids. Here the CDR3 reads CASSLRTGVAEQYF. In DNA form, the CDR3 reads TGTGCCAGCAGCCTTAGGACAGGGGTCGCCGAGCAGTACTTC.

The V gene is TRBV11-2, the J gene TRBJ1-2; a weak D match, TRBD1 (6 bases). Germline CDR1 and CDR2: SGHAT and FQNNGV. The V and J ends lost 3 bases and 8 bases respectively, with 16 bases between them. The length of the CDR3 is 14 residues. Here the CDR3 reads CASSFGAAGEGYTF. The CDR3 DNA is TGTGCCAGCAGCTTTGGGGCTGCAGGGGAAGGCTACACCTTC. The full variable domain, completed using reference TRBV11-2 and TRBJ1-2, is EAGVAQSPRYKIIEKRQSVAFWCNPISGHATLYWYQQILGQGPKLLIQFQNNGVVDDSQLPKDRFSAERLKGVDSTLKIQPAKLEDSAVYLCASSFGAAGEGYTFGSGTRLTVV.

This rearrangement joins TRBV29-1 to TRBJ2-1; 11 positions match TRBD1. CDR3 length: 13 amino acids. Germline V lookup: CDR1 SQVTM, CDR2 ANQGSEA. The J segment lost 7 bases and the V segment lost 7 bases, leaving 6 bases of the junction unmatched. In DNA form, the CDR3 reads TGCAGCGACGGGGACAGGGGGGGGAATGAGCAGTTCTTC. Protein product: CSDGDRGGNEQFF.

This chain links TRBV14 with TRBJ2-5; 10 bases match TRBD2. V trimming: 5 bases; J trimming: 4 bases; junction bases outside the gene matches: 10. The CDR3 loop spans 16 amino acids. Germline CDR1 and CDR2: SGHDN and FVKESK. CDR3 amino acids: CASSYERGGLGETQYF. The DNA of the CDR3 is TGTGCCAGCAGCTACGAGCGGGGGGGCCTGGGAGAGACCCAGTACTTC. The full variable domain, in which reference TRBV14 and TRBJ2-5 provide the parts outside the CDR3, is EAGVTQFPSHSVIEKGQTVTLRCDPISGHDNLYWYRRVMGKEIKFLLHFVKESKQDESGMPNNRFLAERTGGTYSTLKVQPAELEDSGVYFCASSYERGGLGETQYFGPGTRLLVL.

The CDR3 region is CASSLWNEGHGEQYF. Here the CDR3 DNA reads TGCGCCAGCAGCTTGTGGAACGAGGGCCATGGCGAGCAGTACTTC. V and J are TRBV5-1 and TRBJ2-7, with D possibly being TRBD2 (5 bases). The CDR3 spans 15 residues. Trimming removed 1 base at V and 6 bases at J, with 17 bases between. CDR1 is SGHRS and CDR2 is YFSETQ in the germline V gene.

The sample holds one count of this clone. V gene TRBV4-3 combines with J gene TRBJ1-2; D gene ambiguous. Between the trimmed V and J ends, which lost 1 base and 5 bases, there was a span of 14 bases. The germline gives CDR1 LGHNA, CDR2 YSLEER. The CDR3 extends over 15 amino acids. For the CDR3, the DNA is TGCGCCAGCAGCCAAGCGTGGGAAGGAGGGTATGGCTACACCTTC. Protein sequence: CASSQAWEGGYGYTF.

This chain connects TRBV28 to TRBJ2-1; tentative D call: TRBD2 (6 bases). Germline V CDR1 and CDR2: MDHEN, SYDVKM. Trimming took off 5 bases at V and 9 bases at J, with 8 bases between the two ends. There are 11 residues in the CDR3. For the CDR3, the DNA is TGTGCCAGCAGTCTCGGGGGTGAGCAGTTCTTC. Translated: CASSLGGEQFF.

The chain couples TRBV11-2 to TRBJ2-2; the match to TRBD2 covers 9 bases. The CDR3 has 17 amino acids. Germline V gene sequence: CDR1 SGHAT, CDR2 FQNNGV. Germline trimming cut 6 bases from V and 8 bases from J; bases unmatched to any gene: 16. The CDR3 DNA is TGTGCCAGCAGGGCGCCGGGACTAGCCCGTCAGAGGGGGGAGCTGTTTTTT. Translating gives CASRAPGLARQRGELFF.

The rearrangement joins TRBV7-2 to TRBJ2-7; perhaps TRBD1 as D (6 bases). Germline V gene lookup returns CDR1 SGHTA and CDR2 FQGNSA. The V end was cut by 6 bases, the J end by 7 bases, with 19 bases between. This CDR3 region has 14 residues. The CDR3 protein is CASRQDRHSGEQYF. CDR3 nucleotides: TGTGCCAGCAGGCAGGACAGACACTCCGGGGAGCAGTACTTC.

In regard to this clone: This sample also contains other DNA sequences that code for the same CDR3. The chain uses TRBV30 and TRBJ1-5, with D possibly TRBD1 on 5 matching bases. The V end lost 1 base, the J end lost 7 bases, and 8 bases lay between the germline ends. Germline CDR1 is GTSNPN and CDR2 is SVGIG (reference sequence). The CDR3 consists of 12 residues. In DNA, the CDR3 is TGTGCCTGGAGTGGGGGGGGACAGCCCCAGCATTTT. Protein product: CAWSGGGQPQHF.

The V call is TRBV15, the J call TRBJ1-5; 8 bases align to TRBD1. Germline lookup yields CDR1 LNHNV and CDR2 YYDKDF (reference sequence). J lost 6 bases, V lost 0 bases, and 13 bases had no gene match. The CDR3 sequence is 18 residues long. The CDR3 sequence: CATSRDARQGTSSQPQHF. In DNA form, the CDR3 reads TGTGCCACCAGCAGAGATGCCCGACAGGGGACATCCTCTCAGCCCCAGCATTTT.